Listed below are T cell receptor beta chains from one sample, sequenced in a study of human T cells and chemical hapten exposure. MiXCR was run by TCRdb on the RACE reads, yielding one entry per CDR3 protein. The profile shows some 110,000 distinct CDR3 sequences, around 34% of them singletons. Source: whole blood, taken in connection with sensitization to the hapten diphenylcyclopropenone (DPC). The receptors stem from a man between 35 and 55 years old with alopecia areata. Some clones in this sample may be carry-over from other donors' samples. The CDR3 runs from the conserved cysteine through the conserved F or W. A D gene is named only where the DNA matches it firmly. Size tells how often a clone was seen (once, few, many) or the class of an expanded clone, and some rows leave it out.

TRBV6-6	TRBD1	12	few	TRBJ1-1	CASSSGQGTAFF	TGTGCCAGCAGTTCAGGACAGGGTACTGCTTTCTTT
TRBV27	TRBD1	17	-	TRBJ2-1	CASSFSRTGALHNEQFF	TGTGCCAGCAGTTTCAGTCGGACAGGGGCCCTACACAATGAGCAGTTCTTC
TRBV20-1	-	13	-	TRBJ2-1	CSARSGGGNEQFF	TGCAGTGCTAGATCTGGGGGCGGAAATGAGCAGTTCTTC
TRBV24-1	-	17	-	TRBJ2-1	CATSDPPSGALLNEQFF	TGTGCCACCAGTGATCCCCCCTCAGGGGCGCTTTTGAATGAGCAGTTCTTC
TRBV19	TRBD2	16	once	TRBJ2-1	CASSMASGIPPNEQFF	TGTGCCAGTAGTATGGCTAGCGGGATTCCCCCCAATGAGCAGTTCTTC
TRBV10-3	TRBD1	15	-	TRBJ2-3	CAISVDRDSADTQYF	TGTGCCATCAGTGTAGACAGGGATTCCGCAGATACGCAGTATTTT
TRBV11-1	-	12	many	TRBJ2-3	CASSQVEYTQYF	TGTGCCAGCAGCCAAGTGGAGTATACGCAGTATTTT
TRBV7-9	TRBD2	15	few	TRBJ2-3	CASSSREAFTDTQYF	TGTGCCAGCAGCTCCCGGGAGGCCTTCACAGATACGCAGTATTTT
TRBV25-1	-	15	-	TRBJ2-2	CASSFGRSFTGELFF	TGTGCCAGCAGTTTTGGACGGTCGTTTACCGGGGAGCTGTTTTTT
TRBV29-1	-	12	-	TRBJ2-3	CSVATSTDTQYF	TGCAGCGTTGCAACTAGCACAGATACGCAGTATTTT
TRBV6-5	-	13	-	TRBJ2-1	CASSSSRQNEQFF	TGTGCCAGCAGCTCGTCTAGACAGAATGAGCAGTTCTTC
TRBV4-3	TRBD2	17	-	TRBJ2-1	CASSQYLTLAGASEQFF	TGCGCCAGCAGCCAGTATCTGACGTTGGCGGGAGCCAGTGAGCAGTTCTTC
TRBV6-2/TRBV6-3	-	16	few	TRBJ2-7	CASSRSRSVLSREQYF	TGTGCCAGCAGCCGAAGTAGATCGGTTCTCTCTCGCGAGCAGTACTTC
TRBV28	-	12	few	TRBJ2-1	CASVHRGFEQFF	TGTGCCAGCGTTCACCGTGGATTTGAGCAGTTCTTC